Presented here are 30 T cell receptor beta chains from one specimen sequenced in a study of cytomegalovirus exposure and HLA in healthy donors. Primers: 60 Vbeta forward and 13 Jbeta reverse. The assay was immunoSEQ multiplex PCR, and TCRdb's table has in-frame clones only and misses some. Here the sample spans 150,000 or so clones, 75% being singletons. The sequencing input was PBMCs. Receptors originate from a female donor in good health and CMV-seronegative.

The CDR3 region has the DNA TGCAGCGTTGGGGAGACTAGCGGGAGCTCGGCCCAGTACTTC. Protein product: CSVGETSGSSAQYF. The rearrangement uses TRBV29-1 and TRBJ2-5, with TRBD2 matching 12 bases. This CDR3 region has 14 residues. The ends lost 4 bases at V and 9 bases at J; junction bases unmatched: 9. Per the germline V gene, CDR1 is SQVTM and CDR2 is ANQGSEA.

This clone was seen more than once but under ten times. The chain joins TRBV6-5 to TRBJ2-5; 11 bases are shared with TRBD1. Near its end, the DNA agrees better with TRBJ2-7, so the J call may be wrong. From germline, CDR1 is MNHEY and CDR2 SVGAGI. The CDR3 loop spans 14 amino acids. The chain's CDR3 is CASRPDRGQYEQYF. CDR3 DNA: TGTGCCAGCAGACCGGACAGGGGGCAATACGAGCAGTACTTC.

J is TRBJ1-5 and V is TRBV11-1, with D maybe TRBD1 (6 bases). V lost 1 base and J lost 5, with 12 bases in between. This CDR3 has 15 amino acids. Germline V lookup: CDR1 SGHAT, CDR2 FQDESV (reference sequence). The CDR3 DNA sequence: TGTGCCAGCAGCTTAGGTCGGGGGGCCGATCAGCCCCAGCATTTT. Protein product: CASSLGRGADQPQHF. The full variable domain, its missing parts supplied by reference TRBV11-1 and TRBJ1-5, is EAEVAQSPRYKITEKSQAVAFWCDPISGHATLYWYRQILGQGPELLVQFQDESVVDDSQLPKDRFSAERLKGVDSTLKIQPAELGDSAMYLCASSLGRGADQPQHFGDGTRLSIL.

This chain links TRBV4-3 with TRBJ1-5, with TRBD1 matching over 8 bases. Germline V gene sequence: CDR1 LGHNA, CDR2 YSLEER. This CDR3 has 17 residues. The ends lost 0 bases at V and 3 bases at J; junction bases unmatched: 7. The CDR3, as DNA: TGCGCCAGCAGCCAAGATCTGGGGACAGGTTTCAATCAGCCCCAGCATTTT. Translation gives CASSQDLGTGFNQPQHF.

This chain connects TRBV6-5 to TRBJ2-7, with a tentative D call TRBD2 (6 bases). This CDR3 comprises 14 residues. Per germline, CDR1 MNHEY and CDR2 SVGAGI. With 3 bases removed from V and 0 bases from J, the gap between germline ends came to 9 bases. The CDR3: CASSYREPSYEQYF. In DNA, the CDR3 is TGTGCCAGCAGTTATCGGGAGCCCTCCTACGAGCAGTACTTC.

This chain joins TRBV29-1 and TRBJ2-3; 13 positions agree with TRBD2. V shed 7 bases and J 6 bases; nucleotides not matched to a gene: 10. The CDR3 consists of 15 residues. CDR1 and CDR2 from the germline V gene are SQVTM and ANQGSEA. The CDR3 protein is CSAGLAGLSTDTQYF. CDR3 DNA sequence: TGCAGCGCGGGACTAGCGGGGTTATCCACGGATACGCAGTATTTT.

V is TRBV5-6 and J is TRBJ1-5; D gene uncertain. Germline V gene sequence: CDR1 SGHDT, CDR2 YYEEEE. The CDR3 has 15 amino acids. V lost 4 bases, J lost 3 bases, and 14 bases lay in between. Written as DNA, the CDR3 is TGTGCCAGCAGCGACGTACCGGGGTCCAATCAGCCCCAGCATTTT. Translating it yields CASSDVPGSNQPQHF. Combining the CDR3 with reference TRBV5-6 and TRBJ1-5 gives the whole variable domain DAGVTQSPTHLIKTRGQQVTLRCSPKSGHDTVSWYQQALGQGPQFIFQYYEEEERQRGNFPDRFSGHQFPNYSSELNVNALLLGDSALYLCASSDVPGSNQPQHFGDGTRLSIL.

There are a few counts of this clone. CDR3 bases: TGTGCCAGCAGTTATCGGGGATCCAACACCGGGGAGCTGTTTTTT. It yields the protein CASSYRGSNTGELFF. The rearrangement uses TRBV28 and TRBJ2-2, with a possible D match to TRBD2 (5 bases). This CDR3 is 15 amino acids long. Germline CDR1 and CDR2: MDHEN and SYDVKM. The V gene lost 4 bases and the J gene lost 2 bases, with 11 bases spanning the gap.

The rearrangement uses TRBV5-1 and TRBJ2-1; TRBD2 matches 7 bases. The V and J ends lost 0 bases and 8 bases, in that order; junction bases with no gene match: 8. Germline assignment: CDR1 SGHRS and CDR2 YFSETQ. The CDR3 covers 15 residues. The CDR3 is CASSLVAGAFDEQFF. DNA of the CDR3: TGCGCCAGCAGCTTGGTGGCGGGAGCATTCGATGAGCAGTTCTTC.

The chain is built from TRBV5-8 and TRBJ1-5, with D possibly TRBD1 on 6 matching bases. From germline, CDR1 is SGHTS and CDR2 YDEGEE. The ends were cut back, 4 bases at V and 3 bases at J, with 20 bases in the middle. The CDR3 is made up of 17 amino acids. In DNA, the CDR3 is TGTGCCAGCAGCCGCTACTGGACAGTTGCAGACAATCAGCCCCAGCATTTT. Amino acids: CASSRYWTVADNQPQHF.

CDR3 sequence: CASSQGEAGELFF. CDR3 sequence (DNA): TGTGCCAGCAGCCAAGGGGAAGCCGGGGAGCTGTTTTTT. The gene calls are TRBV6-6 and TRBJ2-2, with a tentative D call TRBD1 (5 bases). V dropped 6 bases and J dropped 6 bases, with 11 bases sitting between them. The germline V gene has CDR1 MNHNY and CDR2 SVGAGI (reference sequence). The CDR3 runs 13 residues.

The V gene is TRBV19, the J gene TRBJ1-5, with D possibly TRBD1 on 6 matching bases. Trimming left V 11 bases short and J 2 bases short, with 19 bases between. The germline V gene has CDR1 LNHDA and CDR2 SQIVND (reference sequence). The CDR3 sequence is 15 residues long. The CDR3 sequence: CAASNNPGGNQPQHF. As DNA, the CDR3 is TGTGCCGCGTCTAATAATCCAGGGGGCAATCAGCCCCAGCATTTT.

The V call is TRBV29-1, the J call TRBJ1-2; D not certain. This CDR3 is built from 11 residues. The V and J ends lost 4 bases and 6 bases respectively, with 9 bases between them. Germline V gene sequence: CDR1 SQVTM, CDR2 ANQGSEA. The CDR3 here is CSVAGINGYTF. For the CDR3, the DNA is TGCAGCGTTGCGGGGATCAATGGCTACACCTTC.

The V gene is TRBV7-2, the J gene TRBJ2-7; D not certain. CDR1 SGHTA and CDR2 FQGNSA come from the germline V gene. There are 11 residues in the CDR3. V was cut by 5 bases and J by 6 bases, with 8 bases left in between. CDR3 sequence (DNA): TGTGCCAGCAGCCCAGGCTCCGAGCAGTACTTC. It is translated as CASSPGSEQYF.

The chain employs TRBV5-1 and TRBJ2-3; D uncertain. The ends were cut back, 2 bases at V and 2 bases at J, with 6 bases in the middle. The CDR3 consists of 13 residues. CDR1 is SGHRS and CDR2 is YFSETQ in the germline V gene. The CDR3 loop reads CASSLAHTDTQYF. The DNA for the CDR3 is TGCGCCAGCAGCTTAGCCCACACAGATACGCAGTATTTT.

This chain links TRBV28 with TRBJ2-7; 9 nucleotides line up with TRBD2. Germline V gene data show CDR1 as MDHEN and CDR2 as SYDVKM. Trimming at V came to 5 bases and at J to 1 base, leaving 9 bases not matched to a gene. The CDR3 runs 16 residues. This CDR3 reads CASSLIAGAGSYEQYF. For the CDR3, the DNA is TGTGCCAGCAGTCTCATAGCGGGAGCCGGTTCCTACGAGCAGTACTTC.

The chain is built from TRBV9 and TRBJ1-2, with 8 bases identical to TRBD1. Germline CDR1 reads SGDLS; CDR2 reads YYNGEE. This CDR3 spans 15 amino acids. V shed 0 bases and J 6 bases; nucleotides not matched to a gene: 7. The CDR3 DNA reads as TGTGCCAGCAGCGTAGAAAACAGGGGGTCTCATGGCTACACCTTC. Its protein is CASSVENRGSHGYTF.

The rearrangement uses TRBV5-4 and TRBJ2-7, with 10 bases aligning to TRBD2. Germline V CDR1 and CDR2: SGHNT, YYREEE (reference sequence). The CDR3 has 16 amino acids. Trimming at V came to 4 bases and at J to 0 bases, leaving 7 bases not matched to a gene. CDR3 coding DNA: TGTGCCAGCAGCCAAGCCGGACTAGCGGACTCCTACGAGCAGTACTTC. Translated: CASSQAGLADSYEQYF.

With respect to this clone: The same CDR3 can be traced to other DNA sequences in this sample. The chain couples TRBV9 to TRBJ2-5, with TRBD1 matching over 8 bases. Trimming cost V 0 bases and J 3 bases; bases outside gene matches: 4. The CDR3 spans 15 residues. CDR1 and CDR2 (germline): SGDLS, YYNGEE. For the CDR3, the DNA is TGTGCCAGCAGCGTAGATGGACAGGGAGAAGAGACCCAGTACTTC. Translating it yields CASSVDGQGEETQYF.

The chain combines TRBV27 with TRBJ1-2, with 8 bases fitting TRBD1. This CDR3 comprises 13 residues. Germline values: CDR1 MNHEY, CDR2 SMNVEV (reference sequence). With 4 bases clipped from V and 8 bases from J, the junction kept 6 bases outside the gene matches. For the CDR3, the DNA is TGTGCCAGCAGTTACAGGGGGAGAGGGGGCTACACCTTC. Amino acid sequence: CASSYRGRGGYTF.

The chain uses TRBV7-6 and TRBJ1-5; D not resolved. This CDR3 spans 14 amino acids. Trimming shortened V by 1 base and J by 6 bases, and 10 bases separated the two germline ends. Germline V gene data show CDR1 as SGHVS and CDR2 as FNYEAQ. Here the CDR3 DNA reads TGTGCCAGCAGCTTAGGGGTCGGCGGTCAGCCCCAGCATTTT. Protein: CASSLGVGGQPQHF.

This chain links TRBV30 with TRBJ2-5; 8 positions agree with TRBD1. The J call is doubtful: the DNA matches TRBJ2-7 better. CDR1 and CDR2 from the germline V gene are GTSNPN and SVGIG (reference sequence). The CDR3 runs to 15 residues. CDR3 nucleotides: TGTGCCTGGAGTGACCTCCGGACAGGGCTCTACGAGCAGTACTTC. Translated: CAWSDLRTGLYEQYF.

The V gene is TRBV2, the J gene TRBJ1-6; 8 nucleotides match TRBD1. Germline CDR1 and CDR2: SNHLY and FYNNEI. V dropped 2 bases and J dropped 5; count of bases not matched to a gene: 2. This CDR3 has 15 amino acids. As DNA, the CDR3 is TGTGCCAGCAGTGAATTGGACAGGGATAATTCACCCCTCCACTTT. It codes for CASSELDRDNSPLHF.

DNA for the CDR3: TGTGCCAGCAGTTCCCTTAGTGGAAACACCATATATTTT. Its protein product is CASSSLSGNTIYF. V and J are TRBV6-5 and TRBJ1-3; D not certain. V lost 4 bases and J 3 bases, leaving 7 bases between the germline ends. In germline, CDR1 is MNHEY, CDR2 SVGAGI. CDR3 size: 13 residues.

The V call is TRBV9, the J call TRBJ2-7, with 8 positions matching TRBD1. Germline V gives CDR1 SGDLS, CDR2 YYNGEE. The CDR3 sequence is 13 residues long. Losses at the gene ends were 3 bases for V and 5 bases for J; bases not matched to a gene: 4. The CDR3 sequence: CASSASQGDEQYF. In DNA form, the CDR3 reads TGTGCCAGCAGCGCATCACAGGGGGACGAGCAGTACTTC. The variable domain in full, with the rest retrieved from reference TRBV9 and TRBJ2-7, is DSGVTQTPKHLITATGQRVTLRCSPRSGDLSVYWYQQSLDQGLQFLIQYYNGEERAKGNILERFSAQQFPDLHSELNLSSLELGDSALYFCASSASQGDEQYFGPGTRLTVT.

The chain carries TRBV5-1 and TRBJ1-2; TRBD1 agrees at 7 bases. The germline V gene encodes CDR1 SGHRS and CDR2 YFSETQ. V shed 3 bases, J shed 5 bases, and the junction held 4 bases outside the gene matches. The CDR3 is 13 residues long. CDR3 residues: CASSWTGEYGYTF. CDR3 nucleotides: TGCGCCAGCAGCTGGACAGGAGAATATGGCTACACCTTC.

This clone was counted only a few times. CDR3 nucleotides: TGCGCCAGCAGTGAGGTCGCTAGCGGGAGAAGGGGCGAGCAGTACTTC. This encodes CASSEVASGRRGEQYF. The chain has TRBV10-2 and TRBJ2-7; TRBD2 matches at 10 bases. Germline CDR1 is WSHSY and CDR2 is SAAADI. This CDR3 region has 16 residues. V lost 2 bases to trimming and J lost 6 bases; unmatched junction nucleotides: 10.

V gene TRBV30 combines with J gene TRBJ1-5; 8 nucleotides agree with TRBD1. Germline-derived CDR1 and CDR2 are GTSNPN and SVGIG (reference sequence). CDR3 size: 13 residues. With 5 bases clipped from V and 2 bases from J, the junction kept 2 bases outside the gene matches. The CDR3 sequence: CAWATGGNQPQHF. CDR3 nucleotides: TGTGCCTGGGCGACAGGGGGCAATCAGCCCCAGCATTTT.

The rearrangement links TRBV30 to TRBJ2-1; D perhaps matches TRBD1 (6 bases). The CDR3 spans 13 residues. CDR1 GTSNPN and CDR2 SVGIG come from the germline V gene (reference sequence). Trimming cost V 3 bases and J 5 bases, with 11 bases left between them. CDR3 amino acids: CAWRVDRDNEQFF. CDR3 coding DNA: TGTGCCTGGAGGGTGGACAGAGACAATGAGCAGTTCTTC.

The rearrangement joins TRBV5-1 to TRBJ2-4; unclear D gene. CDR3 length: 16 amino acids. Looked up from germline, CDR1 is SGHRS and CDR2 is YFSETQ. The V end was cut by 0 bases, the J end by 2 bases, with 12 bases between. The DNA for the CDR3 is TGCGCCAGCAGCTTGGCGGTCCTGGGCTCCAAAAACATTCAGTACTTC. It codes for CASSLAVLGSKNIQYF.